In its sample, the clone carrying this TCR beta chain was seen once. Its antigen remains unidentified. The data originate from a study of a mutant IDH1 vaccine in newly diagnosed glioma. Study-level information: The treated group averaged roughly 40 years old and was about 60% male, roughly 40% female. The earlier regimen, radiotherapy, temozolomide, or both, was most often both. Study-wide results and limits: Pseudoprogression appeared independent of alterations in top peripheral clonotypes. Most patients, about 93%, showed vaccine-induced immune responses.

Sample time point: baseline, week 1 (first vaccination visit). As to treatment: pre-vaccination baseline after standard-of-care therapy. Some clones are missing from TCRdb's copy, which holds only in-frame ones; the method was immunoSEQ multiplex PCR. The profile shows around 33,000 clones, around 83% of them singletons. Trimming took 3 bases from V and 2 from J, leaving 14 bases between them. The CDR3 runs to 15 residues. Looked up from germline, CDR1 is SGHDT and CDR2 is YYEEEE. The source material was peripheral blood mononuclear cells (PBMCs), sampled from a glioma patient treated with radiotherapy, temozolomide or both. This chain links TRBV5-6 with TRBJ2-5, with D perhaps matching TRBD1 (6 bases). This TCR was recovered from a man aged 50 to 59 with glioma. Some clones in this sample may be carry-over from other donors' samples. In DNA, the CDR3 is TGTGCCAGCAGCTCGACAGGTGAGGGTCAAGAGACCCAGTACTTC. Translated: CASSSTGEGQETQYF.